These T cell receptor beta chains were read from a single sample in a study of tumor-infiltrating lymphocytes in localized non-small cell lung cancer. Repertoires were generated with immunoSEQ multiplex PCR, while TCRdb's copy carries only in-frame clones and drops some. Of around 13,000 clones in the sample, roughly 88% were seen once. The sample was uninvolved lung tissue not adjacent to the tumor. The source is a human donor with non-small cell lung cancer. Both conserved end residues are trimmed from each CDR3. Fields, in order: V gene, D gene, clone size, CDR3 protein. D genes are given only for firm matches. Clone size is shown for a subset of rows, as once, few, many or a class of expanded clone.

>TRBV6-4|TRBD2|.
ASSFGGSTDTQY
>TRBV5-6|TRBD2|.
ASSLGFWTSGDGTDTQY
>TRBV11-3|.|.
ASSLAGHTQY
>TRBV9|.|.
ASSVDGVGNQPQH
>TRBV4-2|.|.
ASSQDALRGELQNSPLH
>TRBV2|TRBD1|few
ASSERDRGGSYT
>TRBV6-1|TRBD1|.
ASSVMGQDSYGYT
>TRBV7-8|TRBD2|.
ASSPPWSGSSYNEQF
>TRBV11-2|.|.
ASSSESNTQY
>TRBV2|TRBD2|.
ASSEIAGADYEQY
>TRBV29-1|.|.
SAESTSTDTQY
>TRBV7-2|.|once
ASSLDGLAKNIQY
>TRBV5-1|.|.
ASSLGDSGNTIY
>TRBV30|TRBD1|.
AWSSNGQDDGNTIY
>TRBV15|.|.
ATSRVGGLTNQPQH
>TRBV6-5|.|once
ASSYGGNRADTQY
>TRBV6-5|.|.
ASGRAQGTGNTIY
>TRBV7-9|.|few
ASSLGSAEKLF
>TRBV30|.|.
AWSYGAAETQY
>TRBV28|.|.
ASSSPRDTAYEQY
>TRBV2|.|once
ASSEAGGGNQPQH
>TRBV11-2|TRBD2|.
ASSLKDPLAGLSWETQY
>TRBV6-6|TRBD1|.
ASSPDRGSGYT
>TRBV7-9|.|.
ASSFGTDGYT
>TRBV5-1|.|.
ASTKDGYQETQY
>TRBV7-9|.|.
ASSLDSLSGNTIY
>TRBV5-1|TRBD2|.
ASSTSSGGLESDTQY
>TRBV5-4|.|.
ASSPGFTEAF
>TRBV29-1|TRBD1|.
SVGGWTGDGYT
>TRBV7-8|TRBD2|.
ASSLTSGVGEQY
>TRBV7-9|.|.
ASSFTSGEQY
>TRBV5-4|.|.
ASSQNSAGQETQY
>TRBV4-2|.|once
ASSQGAGLEYEQY
>TRBV5-4|TRBD1|.
ASSLEQGYEQY
>TRBV4-2|TRBD2|.
ASSQDASGGPETQY
>TRBV30|.|.
ARREAGLYGYT
>TRBV5-1|TRBD2|few
ASSSGGGLNNEQF
>TRBV5-1|.|.
ASSRDPLLLGGTDTQY
>TRBV5-1|.|.
ASSLAGLETQY
>TRBV5-4|.|.
ASSLSAGVSGNTIY
>TRBV27|.|once
ASSESDSTEQY
>TRBV5-1|TRBD1|once
ASSPGQQATDTQY
>TRBV2|.|.
ASSESTGAGNQPQH
>TRBV5-1|TRBD1|.
ASSLAQQGSEQY
>TRBV27|.|.
ASQTVSGANVLT
>TRBV6-6|TRBD1|.
AGGNLDTQY
>TRBV28|TRBD1|.
ASSSLDRANTEAF
>TRBV7-2|TRBD2|few
ASSPSGGARNTQY
>TRBV10-3|.|.
AISAEYGGTGELF